This TCR beta chain was documented in a study of somatic mutations in cytotoxic T cells in rheumatoid arthritis. Sequencing was performed with immunoSEQ multiplex PCR; in TCRdb, only in-frame clones are kept and a portion is missing. Here the sample spans tens of thousands of clones, 84% being singletons. Unmatched junction bases numbered 13, after V lost 3 bases and J lost 6 bases. Looked up from germline, CDR1 is MDHEN and CDR2 is SYDVKM. This CDR3 contains 16 residues. Comprising approximately 54% females and having a median age of roughly 58 years (range roughly 21-80), blood donors constituted the healthy controls. Whole-study findings and limits: Healthy controls showed no age-related rise in CD8+ clonality, whereas rheumatoid arthritis patients did. Slight TRBV07 underrepresentation in rheumatoid arthritis patients went unadjusted for multiple comparisons. The clonality of CD8+ T cells was not significantly different between rheumatoid arthritis patients and age-matched healthy controls.

Note on this clone: Its antigen is unidentified.

Sequencing was performed on CD8+ T cells sorted from blood. This chain links TRBV28 with TRBJ2-7; 8 nucleotides align to TRBD2. The receptor was derived from a man between 35 and 55 years old in good health. DNA of the CDR3: TGTGCCAGCAGTTTGAGCGGGAGTCCGGCTCGACCCGAGCAGTACTTC. Translated, it gives CASSLSGSPARPEQYF.